The present entry profiles one TCR beta chain with its context. Its antigen remains undetermined. It has no much larger one-base neighbor in the sample; base qualities were not kept. The sample comes from a study of blood T cell repertoires in COVID-19 (dated by TCRdb to 2018 to 2020). At the level of the whole study: The collaborator samples originated in the United States, Italy and Spain and spanned the acute and convalescent phases of COVID-19. Where available, HLA class I and class II types were taken from metadata supplied by the sample provider and were not determined by assay-based typing. The repertoires were released in a freely available public database intended as a resource for research on the immune response to SARS-CoV-2. Deeply sampled blood TCRbeta repertoires from subjects exposed to, actively infected with, or recovered from COVID-19 were included in the dataset. The samples were drawn from the first 160 participants of the ongoing ImmuneRACE study and from more than 1,000 subjects provided by 6 global collaborators. The sample metadata nearly always contained a de-identified subject ID, COVID-19 status, age in years and sex. The material from the prospective study consisted of cDNA or gDNA derived from T cells, B-cell-depleted T cells, or PBMCs. General conclusions and limits of the study: Clinical and demographic metadata were provided uncurated, with the amount varying by source and participant.

Sequences SGHRS (CDR1) and YFSETQ (CDR2) are obtained from the germline V gene. Measured from the cysteine to the phenylalanine, the CDR3 is 13 residues long. Only the CDR3 DNA is retained, 39 bases long and in frame from the first base. V lost 2 bases and J lost 8 bases, and the count of bases not matched to a germline gene is 4. The collaborating institutions used their own protocols to collect whole blood in K2EDTA tubes. For TCRbeta analysis, collaborators shipped samples as frozen whole blood, isolated PBMCs, or DNA extracted from either of those sample types. The immunoSEQ Assay, a bias-controlled multiplex PCR, was used to amplify TCRbeta CDR3 regions from genomic DNA. As for the original processing: The number of nucleated cells in each sample was estimated by amplification of reference gene primers within the assay. Sequence reads were collapsed and filtered to measure the absolute abundance of every unique TCRbeta CDR3 rearrangement. For each sample, productive Simpson clonality was calculated as the square root of Simpson's diversity index over productive rearrangements. As stored in TCRdb, this immuneACCESS dataset retains in-frame rearrangements with V and J assigned. A fraction of the clones does not appear; measured against another copy, unresolved V genes explain less than half of the discrepancy, and the remainder lacks a known reason. V and J calls and clone size come straight from that table; D and trimming were deduced from the DNA. For this sample there are approximately 80,000 clones; approximately 90% appear just once. The top ten hold around 9.8% of the sample.

The sample was peripheral blood. This clonotype originated in a human donor in a cohort sampled during active COVID-19. The rearranged segments are TRBV5-1 and TRBJ1-2, and 9 junction bases match TRBD1. The CDR3 in this case is CASSFTGTGGYTF. The DNA reads as follows: TGCGCCAGCAGCTTCACTGGGACAGGGGGCTACACCTTC.